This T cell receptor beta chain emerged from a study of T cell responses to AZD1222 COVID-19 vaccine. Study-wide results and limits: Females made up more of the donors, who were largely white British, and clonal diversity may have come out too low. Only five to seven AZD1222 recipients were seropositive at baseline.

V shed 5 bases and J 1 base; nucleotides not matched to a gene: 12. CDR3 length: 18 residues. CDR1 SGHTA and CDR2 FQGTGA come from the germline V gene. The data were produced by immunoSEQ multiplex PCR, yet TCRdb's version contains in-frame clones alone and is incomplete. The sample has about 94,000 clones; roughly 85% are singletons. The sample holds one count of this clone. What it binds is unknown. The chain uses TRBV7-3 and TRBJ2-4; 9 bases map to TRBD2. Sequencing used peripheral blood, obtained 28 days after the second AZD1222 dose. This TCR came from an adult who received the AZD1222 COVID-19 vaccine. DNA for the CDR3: TGTGCCAGCAGCCCAGCTCACGCGGGAGGGCCGGCCAAAAACATTCAGTACTTC. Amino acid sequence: CASSPAHAGGPAKNIQYF.